The clone carrying this TCR beta chain was recorded once. Antigen unknown. Trimming removed 5 bases from V and 3 bases from J, with 15 bases in between. This CDR3 contains 15 residues. Germline CDR1 is SGHVS and CDR2 is FNYEAQ. The naive CD8 subset, CD45RO-negative cells positively selected for CCR7, excluded terminally differentiated effector memory CD45RA+ cells. This entry comes from a study of shared clonotypes between healthy human individuals. Whole-study results and caveats: A limitation of the genetic and exposure-history diversity represented arose from few donors. The authors sampled blood alone, and tissue repertoires likely differ.

The data were produced by immunoSEQ multiplex PCR, yet TCRdb's version contains in-frame clones alone and is incomplete. The data contain 1.5 million to 2.5 million clones, approximately 94% of them singletons. This clonotype originated in a man aged 18 to 29 in good health. The chain is built from TRBV7-6 and TRBJ2-3; weak D call: TRBD1 (6 bases). Sequenced input: naive CD8+ T cells sorted from blood. The CDR3 sequence: CASSLGSTGTDTQYF. The CDR3 DNA reads TGTGCCAGCAGCCTGGGTTCTACAGGGACAGATACGCAGTATTTT.